Sequencing of this TCR beta chain was carried out in a study of beta chain features in type 1 diabetes. Expressed TCRB transcripts were sequenced because the entire RNA isolate underwent reverse transcription. Profiled with immunoSEQ multiplex PCR; TCRdb holds only in-frame clones, not every one. The sample lists around 360,000 clones, over 10% occurring once. Findings and caveats of the study: Among patients with Type 1 diabetes, TCRB CDR3s were moderately but significantly shorter in every one of the four CD4+ subsets.

Germline CDR1 SQVTM, CDR2 ANQGSEA. This CDR3 spans 14 amino acids. V lost 4 bases, J lost 6 bases, and 18 bases lay in between. This clone has only a few counts. What it binds is not known. The chain has TRBV29-1 and TRBJ1-1; D unclear. Source material: naive CD4+ T cells from blood. The source of this sequence is a woman aged 18-29 years with type 1 diabetes. The CDR3 nucleotides read TGCAGCGTTGTAGGAACCCCAGGCCTCGCTGAAGCTTTCTTT. As protein: CSVVGTPGLAEAFF. The whole variable domain, filled in from reference TRBV29-1 and TRBJ1-1, reads SAVISQKPSRDICQRGTSLTIQCQVDSQVTMMFWYRQQPGQSLTLIATANQGSEATYESGFVIDKFPISRPNLTFSTLTVSNMSPEDSSIYLCSVVGTPGLAEAFFGQGTRLTVV.